This T cell receptor beta chain was sequenced in a study of beta chain features in type 1 diabetes. Study-level points and caveats: Shorter TCRB CDR3s, moderately but significantly so, marked every one of the four CD4+ subsets in Type 1 diabetes patients.

A note on this clone: Its specificity is unknown.

CDR1 and CDR2 from the germline V gene are GTSNPN and SVGIG (reference sequence). The V gene end was trimmed by 2 bases and the J gene end by 2 bases; junction bases not matched to a gene: 3. CDR3 length: 15 residues. The entirety of the isolated RNA underwent reverse transcription, so expressed TCRB transcripts were sequenced. Assay used: immunoSEQ multiplex PCR; TCRdb lists only in-frame clones, some missing. Of about 650,000 clones in the sample, roughly 12% were seen once. This chain links TRBV30 with TRBJ1-5; TRBD1 matches at 10 bases. The sample was naive CD4+ T cells from blood. This clonotype was obtained from a man aged 25 to 40 with type 1 diabetes. The CDR3 DNA sequence: TGTGCCTGGAGTCCAGGACAGGGGGGCAATCAGCCCCAGCATTTT. Encoded protein: CAWSPGQGGNQPQHF.